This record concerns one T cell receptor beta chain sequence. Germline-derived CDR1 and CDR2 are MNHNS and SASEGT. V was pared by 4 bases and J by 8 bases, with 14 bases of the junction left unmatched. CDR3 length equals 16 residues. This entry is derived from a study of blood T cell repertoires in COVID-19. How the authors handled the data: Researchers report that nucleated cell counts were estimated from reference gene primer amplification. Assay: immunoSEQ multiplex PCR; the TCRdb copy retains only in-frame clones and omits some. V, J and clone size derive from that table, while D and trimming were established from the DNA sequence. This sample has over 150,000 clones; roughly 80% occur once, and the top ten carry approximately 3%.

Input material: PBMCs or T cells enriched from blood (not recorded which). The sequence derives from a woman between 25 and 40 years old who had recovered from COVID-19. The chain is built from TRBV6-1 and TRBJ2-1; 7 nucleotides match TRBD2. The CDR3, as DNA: TGTGCCAGCAGTGCGTCGGCGGGAGAGCTGGGTCATGAGCAGTTCTTC. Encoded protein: CASSASAGELGHEQFF.